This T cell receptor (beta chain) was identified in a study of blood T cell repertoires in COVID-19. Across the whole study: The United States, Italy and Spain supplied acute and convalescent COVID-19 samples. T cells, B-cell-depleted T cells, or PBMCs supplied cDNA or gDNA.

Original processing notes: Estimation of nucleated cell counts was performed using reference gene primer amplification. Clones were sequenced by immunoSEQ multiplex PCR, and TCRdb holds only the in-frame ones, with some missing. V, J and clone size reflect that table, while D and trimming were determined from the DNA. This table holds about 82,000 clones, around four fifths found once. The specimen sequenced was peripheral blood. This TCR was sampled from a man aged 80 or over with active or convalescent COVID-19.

The CDR3 DNA follows: TGCGCCAGCAGCTTGGTTAGCGGGAATCATGAGCAGTTCTTC. It yields the protein CASSLVSGNHEQFF. The V gene is TRBV5-1, the J gene TRBJ2-1; 8 bases are shared with TRBD2. CDR1 SGHRS and CDR2 YFSETQ come from the germline V gene. The CDR3 length is 14 residues. V was pared by 0 bases and J by 8 bases, with 4 bases of the junction left unmatched.